Described below is a single T cell receptor (beta chain) sequence and its context. Antigen unknown. The authors isolated at least 7 million PBMCs per sample. The data were obtained in a study of blood T cells in healthy people across ages. Overall study results and limits: No one knew whether donors had CMV, which possibly confounded expanded clonotype changes.

Germline V CDR1 and CDR2: DFQATT, SNEGSKA (reference sequence). The CDR3 has 14 residues. A second PCR of 7 to 11 cycles used a sample-barcoded 5' primer and a J-beta primer mix. The template-switch adaptor was a 5' adaptor with 12 random nucleotides. It tagged each cDNA molecule. Each sample yielded at least 3 million CDR3-containing paired-end reads. TCRdb re-analysed the 5' RACE reads in MiXCR, keeping a single row per CDR3 protein. The data show 650,000 to 900,000 distinct CDR3 sequences, with 60% to 80% seen just once and 25% to 35% held by the top ten. The material sequenced was blood. This clonotype was obtained from a man aged 25 to 40 in good health. The chain links TRBV20-1 to TRBJ2-5; tentatively, D is TRBD2 (5 bases). The J call may not be correct, given that the DNA end is closer to TRBJ2-7. The CDR3 DNA reads TGCAGTGCTAGAGATGGGAGAACCATCTACGAGCAGTACTTC. As protein: CSARDGRTIYEQYF.